Each of the 28 T cell receptor beta chains below was sequenced from the same sample in a study of shared clonotypes between healthy human individuals. Method: immunoSEQ multiplex PCR; TCRdb's copy keeps in-frame clones and lacks some. The table records some 2,400,000 clones, around 95% of them present only once. Sequenced material: naive CD4+ T cells sorted from blood. Regarding subset: CD45RA+ positively selected. The origin of the receptors is a man aged 18-30 years in good health.

The V and J genes are TRBV6-5 and TRBJ1-6; 9 positions agree with TRBD1. The junction had 7 bases not matched to a gene; V was cut back by 7 bases and J by 6 bases. The CDR3 is made up of 15 amino acids. Germline CDR1 reads MNHEY; CDR2 reads SVGAGI. CDR3 region: CASTLGDRVNSPLHF. CDR3 nucleotide sequence: TGTGCCAGCACCCTCGGGGACAGGGTTAATTCACCCCTCCACTTT.

The chain recombines TRBV14 with TRBJ2-4; 12 nucleotides agree with TRBD2. CDR3 size: 16 residues. V lost 4 bases to trimming and J lost 2 bases; unmatched junction nucleotides: 3. Germline lookup yields CDR1 SGHDN and CDR2 FVKESK. This CDR3 reads CASSRLAGGPKNIQYF. CDR3 nucleotides: TGTGCCAGCAGCCGCCTAGCGGGAGGGCCCAAAAACATTCAGTACTTC.

The rearrangement links TRBV18 to TRBJ2-1; D remains unclear. The CDR3 runs to 13 residues. CDR1 is KGHSH and CDR2 is LQKENI in the germline V gene. With 2 bases removed from V and 10 bases from J, the gap between germline ends came to 12 bases. The CDR3 bases are TGTGCCAGCTCACCATACGTACACGGCGAGCAGTTCTTC. Residues: CASSPYVHGEQFF.

The V gene is TRBV5-1, the J gene TRBJ2-3, with D possibly matching TRBD1 (5 bases). This CDR3 spans 15 amino acids. In germline, CDR1 is SGHRS, CDR2 YFSETQ. With 0 bases removed from V and 5 bases from J, the gap between germline ends came to 13 bases. CDR3 DNA: TGCGCCAGCAGCTTGGGATCAGGGTCGATAGATACGCAGTATTTT. Its translation is CASSLGSGSIDTQYF.

The chain employs TRBV7-9 and TRBJ1-1; weak D call: TRBD1 (5 bases). Germline CDR1 SEHNR, CDR2 FQNEAQ (reference sequence). This CDR3 contains 13 residues. V shed 3 bases and J shed 7 bases, with 12 bases lying between them. CDR3 residues: CASSFEGTREAFF. CDR3 nucleotides: TGTGCCAGCAGCTTTGAGGGGACCCGTGAAGCTTTCTTT.

The V gene is TRBV5-4, the J gene TRBJ2-3, with D hard to call. The CDR3 length is 17 residues. CDR1 and CDR2 (germline): SGHNT, YYREEE (reference sequence). Trimming shortened V by 4 bases and J by 0 bases, and 18 bases separated the two germline ends. CDR3 sequence (DNA): TGTGCCAGCAGCCCACCAGGAAACACTCCTAGCACAGATACGCAGTATTTT. Its translation is CASSPPGNTPSTDTQYF.

The chain couples TRBV10-3 to TRBJ2-7, with 9 bases matching TRBD2. With V trimmed by 4 bases and J by 1 base, 5 bases remained unmatched. Germline assignment: CDR1 ENHRY and CDR2 SYGVKD. There are 15 residues in the CDR3. In nucleotides, the CDR3 is TGTGCCATCAGTGTGTTTCTAGCGGGGTCCTACGAGCAGTACTTC. Translating gives CAISVFLAGSYEQYF.

As concerns this clone: The sample contains more than one DNA sequence encoding this CDR3. The V call is TRBV18, the J call TRBJ1-1; 8 bases are shared with TRBD1. The CDR3 runs to 14 residues. The junction had 3 bases not matched to a gene; V was cut back by 6 bases and J by 0 bases. The germline V gene encodes CDR1 KGHSH and CDR2 LQKENI. The CDR3 loop is CASSPGQVNTEAFF. In DNA, the CDR3 is TGTGCCAGCTCCCCGGGACAGGTGAACACTGAAGCTTTCTTT.

The rearrangement links TRBV5-1 to TRBJ1-4; D remains ambiguous. The V end was cut by 4 bases, the J end by 3 bases, with 10 bases between. The CDR3 loop spans 14 amino acids. CDR1 is SGHRS and CDR2 is YFSETQ in the germline V gene. The CDR3 nucleotides are TGCGCCAGCAGCGACCGAGAGGCTAATGAAAAACTGTTTTTT. The encoded protein is CASSDREANEKLFF.

CDR3 nucleotide sequence: TGTGCCAGCAGCCCTCCGGGACAGGTCTCTGGGGCCAACGTCCTGACTTTC. Translating gives CASSPPGQVSGANVLTF. V and J are TRBV5-6 and TRBJ2-6, with 8 bases identical to TRBD1. From germline, CDR1 is SGHDT and CDR2 YYEEEE. V was pared by 4 bases and J by 0 bases, with 6 bases of the junction left unmatched. The CDR3 has 17 residues.

This chain links TRBV7-2 with TRBJ2-5; no clear D. Per germline, CDR1 SGHTA and CDR2 FQGNSA. The CDR3 covers 14 residues. V shed 4 bases and J shed 1 base, with 10 bases lying between them. The CDR3 is CASSYRPIQETQYF. The CDR3 region has the DNA TGTGCCAGCAGCTATCGGCCGATCCAAGAGACCCAGTACTTC.

This chain connects TRBV5-6 to TRBJ1-3, with TRBD1 identical over 7 bases. The CDR3 spans 14 residues. V lost 4 bases to trimming and J lost 4 bases; unmatched junction nucleotides: 5. The germline V gene encodes CDR1 SGHDT and CDR2 YYEEEE. This CDR3 is CASSRTGEGNTIYF. The CDR3 bases are TGTGCCAGCAGCCGGACAGGAGAGGGAAACACCATATATTTT. Full variable domain (outside the CDR3, taken from reference TRBV5-6 and TRBJ1-3): DAGVTQSPTHLIKTRGQQVTLRCSPKSGHDTVSWYQQALGQGPQFIFQYYEEEERQRGNFPDRFSGHQFPNYSSELNVNALLLGDSALYLCASSRTGEGNTIYFGEGSWLTVV.

This clone was seen only once. The chain uses TRBV4-1 and TRBJ1-5, with D unclear. This CDR3 spans 13 amino acids. V dropped 2 bases and J dropped 6 bases, with 8 bases sitting between them. Germline V CDR1 and CDR2: MGHRA, YSYEKL. Written as DNA, the CDR3 is TGCGCCAGCAGCCAATTAGTACTTCAGCCCCAGCATTTT. Its protein product is CASSQLVLQPQHF.

This chain connects TRBV7-9 to TRBJ1-4; D unclear. CDR1 is SEHNR and CDR2 is FQNEAQ in the germline V gene (reference sequence). With 0 bases removed from V and 7 bases from J, the gap between germline ends came to 12 bases. This CDR3 has 15 residues. CDR3 coding DNA: TGTGCCAGCAGCTTAGCTAGGGCAGTAAGTGAAAAACTGTTTTTT. Translating gives CASSLARAVSEKLFF.

This chain connects TRBV6-6 to TRBJ2-5, with TRBD2 matching over 8 bases. Losses at the gene ends were 10 bases for V and 5 bases for J; bases not matched to a gene: 6. CDR1 and CDR2 (germline): MNHNY, SVGAGI (reference sequence). The CDR3 consists of 12 residues. The CDR3 region is CAIGRAGETQYF. DNA for the CDR3: TGTGCCATCGGGAGGGCCGGGGAGACCCAGTACTTC.

The chain couples TRBV5-1 to TRBJ2-7, with a possible D match to TRBD2 (6 bases). V was trimmed by 4 bases and J by 6 bases, leaving 20 bases between them. The CDR3 length is 15 residues. The germline V gene has CDR1 SGHRS and CDR2 YFSETQ. The CDR3 DNA reads TGCGCCAGCAGCAGGGACGGGACTTTCTTCGTCGAGCAGTACTTC. Amino acid sequence: CASSRDGTFFVEQYF.

This sequence joins TRBV1 and TRBJ2-1; TRBD2 reflects the table's D call only, with no check against the DNA. TRBV1 is a documented pseudogene. The CDR3 loop spans 17 amino acids. CDR3 sequence: CTSSQEARAGGLNEQFF. The CDR3 region has the DNA TGCACCAGCAGCCAAGAGGCTCGAGCGGGGGGGCTAAATGAGCAGTTCTTC.

The V and J genes are TRBV7-2 and TRBJ2-3; 15 bases align to TRBD2. The V segment lost 5 bases and the J segment 5 bases; nucleotides outside the gene matches: 5. Germline CDR1 is SGHTA and CDR2 is FQGNSA. The CDR3 loop spans 16 amino acids. CDR3 in DNA: TGTGCCAGCAGCCGGACTAGCGGGGGGGCTGGAGATACGCAGTATTTT. Translating gives CASSRTSGGAGDTQYF.

The genes are TRBV9 and TRBJ2-5; 8 positions agree with TRBD1. CDR3 size: 16 residues. Germline V gene sequence: CDR1 SGDLS, CDR2 YYNGEE. Losses at the gene ends were 0 bases for V and 0 bases for J; bases not matched to a gene: 4. This CDR3 is CASSVESGGYQETQYF. As DNA, the CDR3 is TGTGCCAGCAGCGTAGAGTCAGGGGGCTACCAAGAGACCCAGTACTTC.

The J gene is TRBJ2-5, the V gene TRBV10-2; a possible D gene is TRBD1 (6 bases). The germline CDR1 and CDR2 sequences are WSHSY and SAAADI. This CDR3 contains 12 residues. Trimming stripped 6 bases from V and 7 bases from J, with 12 bases between. CDR3 sequence (DNA): TGCGCCAGCAGACAGGGCTCGGGGACCCAGTACTTC. Translation: CASRQGSGTQYF.

The chain uses TRBV9 and TRBJ2-7; 7 bases fit TRBD2. V lost 4 bases, J lost 6 bases, and 10 bases stayed unmatched. Germline V lookup: CDR1 SGDLS, CDR2 YYNGEE. The CDR3 extends over 14 amino acids. The CDR3 loop reads CASSPPVGGGEQYF. The DNA of the CDR3 is TGTGCCAGCAGCCCCCCCGTGGGGGGGGGCGAGCAGTACTTC.

The chain links TRBV30 to TRBJ2-2; 8 positions match TRBD2. Unmatched junction bases numbered 5, after V lost 4 bases and J lost 1 base. This CDR3 contains 15 residues. Germline V lookup: CDR1 GTSNPN, CDR2 SVGIG (reference sequence). This CDR3 reads CAWIRAGVNTGELFF. CDR3 DNA: TGTGCCTGGATCCGAGCGGGAGTGAACACCGGGGAGCTGTTTTTT.

This clone was seen a handful of times. Other DNA sequences from this sample encode an identical CDR3 as well. The DNA for the CDR3 is TGTGCCAGCAGTTACGGGACAGCTAATTCACCCCTCCACTTT. This gives the protein CASSYGTANSPLHF. This sequence joins TRBV6-5 and TRBJ1-6, with 7 bases lining up with TRBD1. Germline V gene sequence: CDR1 MNHEY, CDR2 SVGAGI. CDR3 size: 14 residues. Losses at the gene ends were 2 bases for V and 6 bases for J; bases not matched to a gene: 1.

The chain uses TRBV11-2 and TRBJ2-7; D is possibly TRBD1 or TRBD2 (5 bases each). Germline V lookup: CDR1 SGHAT, CDR2 FQNNGV. V dropped 5 bases and J dropped 10 bases, with 15 bases sitting between them. This CDR3 region has 12 residues. Here the CDR3 reads CASSLDGASQYF. In DNA, the CDR3 is TGTGCCAGCAGCCTCGACGGGGCCTCCCAGTACTTC. Drawing the rest from reference TRBV11-2 and TRBJ2-7, the complete variable domain is EAGVAQSPRYKIIEKRQSVAFWCNPISGHATLYWYQQILGQGPKLLIQFQNNGVVDDSQLPKDRFSAERLKGVDSTLKIQPAKLEDSAVYLCASSLDGASQYFGPGTRLTVT.

This clone has a single count. As DNA, the CDR3 is TGTGCCACCAGCATACCGGGACAGGGAGTTAGGGAGCAGTACTTC. Translating it yields CATSIPGQGVREQYF. This sequence joins TRBV15 and TRBJ2-7; 9 bases are a match to TRBD1. There are 15 residues in the CDR3. V lost 4 bases and J lost 7; bases outside the gene matches: 11. Germline V gene data show CDR1 as LNHNV and CDR2 as YYDKDF (reference sequence).

The chain's CDR3 is CASSLLAGMNTGELFF. As DNA, the CDR3 is TGCGCCAGCAGCTTGCTAGCGGGGATGAACACCGGGGAGCTGTTTTTT. The chain couples TRBV5-1 to TRBJ2-2, with 9 positions matching TRBD2. The CDR3 has 16 residues. CDR1 SGHRS and CDR2 YFSETQ come from the germline V gene. J lost 1 base, V lost 1 base, and 2 bases had no gene match.

The gene calls are TRBV30 and TRBJ2-1; 11 nucleotides align to TRBD2. This CDR3 contains 16 residues. The germline V gene encodes CDR1 GTSNPN and CDR2 SVGIG (reference sequence). V trimming: 0 bases; J trimming: 6 bases; junction bases outside the gene matches: 7. The CDR3 protein is CAWSVGGTSGVNEQFF. CDR3 bases: TGTGCCTGGAGTGTGGGGGGGACTAGCGGAGTCAATGAGCAGTTCTTC. The entire variable domain, with the rest obtained from reference TRBV30 and TRBJ2-1, is as follows: SQTIHQWPATLVQPVGSPLSLECTVEGTSNPNLYWYRQAAGRGLQLLFYSVGIGQISSEVPQNLSASRPQDRQFILSSKKLLLSDSGFYLCAWSVGGTSGVNEQFFGPGTRLTVL.

The V gene is TRBV10-1, the J gene TRBJ2-1; TRBD2 might be the D (6 bases). The germline CDR1 and CDR2 sequences are WNHNN and SYGVQD (reference sequence). The CDR3 consists of 17 residues. V lost 6 bases and J lost 1, with 19 bases in between. The CDR3 region is CASSLARFEFSYNEQFF. The CDR3 nucleotides read TGCGCCAGCAGCCTAGCGCGGTTTGAATTTTCCTACAATGAGCAGTTCTTC.